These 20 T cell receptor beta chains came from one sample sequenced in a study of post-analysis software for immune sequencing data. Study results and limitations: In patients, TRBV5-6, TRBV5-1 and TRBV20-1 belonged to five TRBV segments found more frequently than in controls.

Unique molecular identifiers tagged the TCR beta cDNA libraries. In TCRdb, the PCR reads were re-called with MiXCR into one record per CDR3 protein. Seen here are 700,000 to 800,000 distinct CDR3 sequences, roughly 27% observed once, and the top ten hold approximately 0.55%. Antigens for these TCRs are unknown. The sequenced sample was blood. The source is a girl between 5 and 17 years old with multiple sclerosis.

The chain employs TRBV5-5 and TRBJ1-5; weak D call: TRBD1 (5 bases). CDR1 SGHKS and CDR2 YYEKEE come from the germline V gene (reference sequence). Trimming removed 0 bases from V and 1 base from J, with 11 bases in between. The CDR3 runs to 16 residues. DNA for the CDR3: TGTGCCAGCAGCTTGGGACAGCTGGGGAGCAATCAGCCCCAGCATTTT. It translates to CASSLGQLGSNQPQHF.

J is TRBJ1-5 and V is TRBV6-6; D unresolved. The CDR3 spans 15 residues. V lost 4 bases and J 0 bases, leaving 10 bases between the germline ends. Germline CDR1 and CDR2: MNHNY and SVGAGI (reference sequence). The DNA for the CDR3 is TGTGCCAGCAGTTTCGAAGGTATTAGCAATCAGCCCCAGCATTTT. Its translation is CASSFEGISNQPQHF.

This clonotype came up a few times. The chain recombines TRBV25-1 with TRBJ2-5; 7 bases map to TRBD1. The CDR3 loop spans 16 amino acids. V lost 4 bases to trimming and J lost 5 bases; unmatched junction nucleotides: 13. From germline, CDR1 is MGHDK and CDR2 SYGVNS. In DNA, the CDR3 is TGTGCCAGCAGTGGAATTAACAGGGGTTTTAGGGAGACCCAGTACTTC. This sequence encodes CASSGINRGFRETQYF.

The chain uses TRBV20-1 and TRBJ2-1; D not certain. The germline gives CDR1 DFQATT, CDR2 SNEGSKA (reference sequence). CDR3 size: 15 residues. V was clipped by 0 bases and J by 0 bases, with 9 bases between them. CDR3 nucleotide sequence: TGCAGTGCTAGAGAGGTAACGAGCTCCTACAATGAGCAGTTCTTC. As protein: CSAREVTSSYNEQFF.

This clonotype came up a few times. The CDR3 loop reads CASSEALLAGAQEQYF. In DNA, the CDR3 is TGTGCCAGCAGTGAAGCGTTACTAGCGGGAGCTCAAGAGCAGTACTTC. The J gene is TRBJ2-7, the V gene TRBV6-1; 11 bases align to TRBD2. CDR1 and CDR2 (germline): MNHNS, SASEGT. The CDR3 is 16 residues long. With V trimmed by 0 bases and J by 7 bases, 8 bases remained unmatched.

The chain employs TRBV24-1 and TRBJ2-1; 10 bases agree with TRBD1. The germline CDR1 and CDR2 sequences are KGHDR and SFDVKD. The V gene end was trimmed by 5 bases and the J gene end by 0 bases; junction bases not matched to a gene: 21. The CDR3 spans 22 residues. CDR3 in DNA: TGTGCCACCAGTGCCCTCGACGCGGCGGACAGGGGGAGGTCCCACTCCTACAATGAGCAGTTCTTC. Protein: CATSALDAADRGRSHSYNEQFF.

CDR3 DNA: TGTGCCAGCAGCCTTGGGGACGCGCAGCCCCAGCATTTT. It specifies CASSLGDAQPQHF. This chain uses TRBV7-9 with TRBJ1-5; D might be TRBD1 (5 bases). CDR3 size: 13 residues. Per germline, CDR1 SEHNR and CDR2 FQNEAQ (reference sequence). V lost 5 bases and J 7 bases, leaving 12 bases between the germline ends.

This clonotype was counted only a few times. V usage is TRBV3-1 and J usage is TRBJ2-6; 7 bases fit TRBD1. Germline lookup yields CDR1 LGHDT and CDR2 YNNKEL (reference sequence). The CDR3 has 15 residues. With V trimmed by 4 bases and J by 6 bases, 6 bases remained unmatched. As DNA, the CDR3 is TGTGCCAGCAGCCGAGGGGGCTCTATGGCCAACGTCCTGACTTTC. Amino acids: CASSRGGSMANVLTF.

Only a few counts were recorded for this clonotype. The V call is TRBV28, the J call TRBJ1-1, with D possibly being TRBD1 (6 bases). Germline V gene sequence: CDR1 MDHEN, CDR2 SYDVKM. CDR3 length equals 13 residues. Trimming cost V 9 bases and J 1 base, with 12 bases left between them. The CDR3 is CARRGDTNTEAFF. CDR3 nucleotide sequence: TGTGCCAGAAGAGGGGACACGAACACTGAAGCTTTCTTT.

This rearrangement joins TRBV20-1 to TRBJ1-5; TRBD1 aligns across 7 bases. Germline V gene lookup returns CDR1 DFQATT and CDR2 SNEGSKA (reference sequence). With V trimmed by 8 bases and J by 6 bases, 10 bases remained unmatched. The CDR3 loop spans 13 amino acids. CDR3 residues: CSFAEGAAQPQHF. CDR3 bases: TGCAGTTTCGCGGAGGGGGCGGCTCAGCCCCAGCATTTT.

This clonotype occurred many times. CDR3 region: CSVVRAGDEQYF. The DNA for the CDR3 is TGCAGCGTTGTCAGGGCCGGGGACGAGCAGTACTTC. This chain connects TRBV29-1 to TRBJ2-7; D may correspond to TRBD1 or TRBD2 (5 bases each). CDR1 is SQVTM and CDR2 is ANQGSEA in the germline V gene. The CDR3 contains 12 residues. V was cut by 4 bases and J by 5 bases, with 12 bases left in between.

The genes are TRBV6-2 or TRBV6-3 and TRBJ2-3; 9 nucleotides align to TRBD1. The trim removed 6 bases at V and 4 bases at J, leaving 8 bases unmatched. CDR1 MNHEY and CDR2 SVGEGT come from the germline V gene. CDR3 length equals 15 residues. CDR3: CASSDPGQGPDTQYF. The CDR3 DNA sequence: TGTGCCAGCAGCGATCCGGGACAGGGACCAGATACGCAGTATTTT.

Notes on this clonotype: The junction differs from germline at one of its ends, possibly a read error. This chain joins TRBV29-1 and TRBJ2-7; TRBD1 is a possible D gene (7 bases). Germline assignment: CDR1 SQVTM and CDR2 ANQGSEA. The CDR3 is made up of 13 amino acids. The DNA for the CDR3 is TGCAGCGTTGTGCCAGGGGGGATCTACGGGCAGTACTTC. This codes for CSVVPGGIYGQYF.

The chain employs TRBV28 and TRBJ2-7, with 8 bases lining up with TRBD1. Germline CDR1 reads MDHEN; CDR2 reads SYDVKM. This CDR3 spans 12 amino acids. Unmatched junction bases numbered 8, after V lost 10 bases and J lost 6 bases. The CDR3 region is CATATGAGEQYF. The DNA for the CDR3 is TGTGCCACCGCGACAGGGGCGGGCGAGCAGTACTTC.

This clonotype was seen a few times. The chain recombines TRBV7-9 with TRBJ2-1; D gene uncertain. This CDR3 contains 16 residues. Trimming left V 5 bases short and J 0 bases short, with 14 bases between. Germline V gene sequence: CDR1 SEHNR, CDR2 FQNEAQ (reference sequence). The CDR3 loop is CASSHPDGGSYNEQFF. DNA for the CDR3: TGTGCCAGCAGCCACCCGGACGGTGGCTCCTACAATGAGCAGTTCTTC.

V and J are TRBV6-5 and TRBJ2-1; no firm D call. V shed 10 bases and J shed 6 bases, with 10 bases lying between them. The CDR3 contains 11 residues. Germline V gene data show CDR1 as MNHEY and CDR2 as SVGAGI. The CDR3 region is CATTMGNEQFF. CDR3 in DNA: TGTGCCACGACGATGGGCAATGAGCAGTTCTTC.

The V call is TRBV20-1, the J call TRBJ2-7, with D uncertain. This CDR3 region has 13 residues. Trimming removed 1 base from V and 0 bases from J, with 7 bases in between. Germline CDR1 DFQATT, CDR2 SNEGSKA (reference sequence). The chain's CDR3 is CSARVRSSYEQYF. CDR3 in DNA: TGCAGTGCTAGAGTAAGGAGCTCCTACGAGCAGTACTTC.

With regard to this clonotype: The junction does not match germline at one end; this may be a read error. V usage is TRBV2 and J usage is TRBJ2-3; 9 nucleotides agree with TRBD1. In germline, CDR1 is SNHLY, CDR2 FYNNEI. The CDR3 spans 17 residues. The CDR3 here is CVSSEARRDRVSNTQYF. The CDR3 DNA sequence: TGTGTCAGCAGTGAAGCGCGGAGGGACAGGGTTTCAAATACGCAGTATTTT.

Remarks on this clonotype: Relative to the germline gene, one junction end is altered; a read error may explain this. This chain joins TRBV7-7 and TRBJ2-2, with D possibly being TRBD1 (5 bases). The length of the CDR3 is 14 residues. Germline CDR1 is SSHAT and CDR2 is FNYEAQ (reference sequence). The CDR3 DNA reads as TGTGCTAGCAGTGGACACGCGAACACCGGGGAGCTGTTTTTT. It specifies CASSGHANTGELFF.

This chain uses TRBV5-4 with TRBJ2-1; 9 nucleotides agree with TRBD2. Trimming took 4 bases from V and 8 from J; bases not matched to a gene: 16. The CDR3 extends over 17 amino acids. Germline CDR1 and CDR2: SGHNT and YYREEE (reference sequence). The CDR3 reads CASSLDRSGTSWYEQFF. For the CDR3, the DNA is TGTGCCAGCAGCCTCGATAGGTCGGGGACTAGCTGGTATGAGCAGTTCTTC.